Below, 12 T cell receptor beta chains from the same sample are listed, as sequenced in a study of T cell clones after liver transplantation. Libraries were prepared by immunoSEQ multiplex PCR; TCRdb keeps only in-frame clonotypes and omits some of them. The table lists about 120,000 clones, 90% of them singletons. Sequencing used CD4+ T cells from blood, obtained 12 months after liver transplant. The receptors here all came from a human patient who received a liver transplant. Some T cells may have originated in the graft donor.

V is TRBV4-2 and J is TRBJ2-1; D unresolved. Looked up from germline, CDR1 is LGHNA and CDR2 is YNFKEQ. Trimming pared 0 bases from V and 9 bases from J, leaving 9 bases between. The CDR3 contains 13 residues. The CDR3 here is CASSQDLLGEQFF. In nucleotides, the CDR3 is TGTGCCAGCAGCCAAGATCTTCTGGGTGAGCAGTTCTTC.

The chain joins TRBV7-2 to TRBJ2-2; D gene unclear. The CDR3 runs to 15 residues. Trimming left V 2 bases short and J 5 bases short, with 12 bases between. CDR1 SGHTA and CDR2 FQGNSA come from the germline V gene. DNA of the CDR3: TGTGCCAGCAGCTTATACGGCCCGGAGACCGGGGAGCTGTTTTTT. Translating gives CASSLYGPETGELFF. The full variable domain, rest sourced from reference TRBV7-2 and TRBJ2-2, is GAGVSQSPSNKVTEKGKDVELRCDPISGHTALYWYRQSLGQGLEFLIYFQGNSAPDKSGLPSDRFSAERTGGSVSTLTIQRTQQEDSAVYLCASSLYGPETGELFFGEGSRLTVL.

This chain connects TRBV19 to TRBJ1-3; D not certain. V lost 3 bases and J 0 bases, leaving 9 bases between the germline ends. CDR1 and CDR2 from the germline V gene are LNHDA and SQIVND (reference sequence). The length of the CDR3 is 15 residues. This CDR3 reads CASSIADFSGNTIYF. CDR3 DNA sequence: TGTGCCAGTAGTATCGCAGACTTCTCTGGAAACACCATATATTTT.

The chain is built from TRBV7-2 and TRBJ2-5, with a weak D call TRBD2 (6 bases). The CDR3 has 13 amino acids. Between the trimmed V and J ends, which lost 3 bases and 5 bases, there was a span of 10 bases. CDR1 is SGHTA and CDR2 is FQGNSA in the germline V gene. For the CDR3, the DNA is TGTGCCAGCAGCTTCCAGGCGGGGGAGACCCAGTACTTC. Residues: CASSFQAGETQYF. The full variable domain, its missing parts supplied by reference TRBV7-2 and TRBJ2-5, is GAGVSQSPSNKVTEKGKDVELRCDPISGHTALYWYRQSLGQGLEFLIYFQGNSAPDKSGLPSDRFSAERTGGSVSTLTIQRTQQEDSAVYLCASSFQAGETQYFGPGTRLLVL.

In this sample, this clone turned up a few times. V gene TRBV28 combines with J gene TRBJ1-4, with 9 bases lining up with TRBD1. The V and J ends lost 5 bases and 7 bases, in that order; junction bases with no gene match: 8. CDR1 is MDHEN and CDR2 is SYDVKM in the germline V gene. This CDR3 comprises 15 residues. The CDR3 is CASSAPGQGREKLFF. In DNA, the CDR3 is TGTGCCAGCAGTGCACCGGGACAGGGTCGTGAAAAACTGTTTTTT.

The gene calls are TRBV9 and TRBJ1-1; D is uncertain. The CDR3 totals 15 residues. Germline V lookup: CDR1 SGDLS, CDR2 YYNGEE. Trimming pared 0 bases from V and 4 bases from J, leaving 13 bases between. Here the CDR3 DNA reads TGTGCCAGCAGCGTAGTAGGGCTCCCAGGCACTGAAGCTTTCTTT. This codes for CASSVVGLPGTEAFF. Based on the CDR3 plus reference TRBV9 and TRBJ1-1, the full variable domain is DSGVTQTPKHLITATGQRVTLRCSPRSGDLSVYWYQQSLDQGLQFLIQYYNGEERAKGNILERFSAQQFPDLHSELNLSSLELGDSALYFCASSVVGLPGTEAFFGQGTRLTVV.

The genes are TRBV15 and TRBJ2-1; 9 bases line up with TRBD1. Germline V gene data show CDR1 as LNHNV and CDR2 as YYDKDF (reference sequence). V shed 6 bases and J 5 bases; nucleotides not matched to a gene: 8. The CDR3 runs 15 residues. CDR3: CATSFDRGYNNEQFF. The CDR3 DNA reads as TGTGCCACCAGTTTCGACAGGGGGTACAACAATGAGCAGTTCTTC.

This chain links TRBV5-1 with TRBJ1-6; TRBD1 matches at 9 bases. The germline V gene has CDR1 SGHRS and CDR2 YFSETQ. This CDR3 comprises 19 residues. The junction had 17 bases not matched to a gene; V was cut back by 4 bases and J by 6 bases. The CDR3, as DNA: TGCGCCAGCAGCGCCAGCTCGGGACAGGGATTGGTTCGTAATTCACCCCTCCACTTT. Its protein is CASSASSGQGLVRNSPLHF.

The chain has TRBV12-5 and TRBJ2-1; tentatively, D is TRBD2 (6 bases). The V end was cut by 6 bases, the J end by 3 bases, with 18 bases between. This CDR3 is built from 16 residues. CDR1 is LGHNT and CDR2 is FRNRAP in the germline V gene. The chain's CDR3 is CASGPGRGSLYNEQFF. The CDR3 DNA follows: TGTGCTAGTGGCCCCGGTCGGGGGAGTCTCTACAATGAGCAGTTCTTC. Combining the CDR3 with reference TRBV12-5 and TRBJ2-1 gives the whole variable domain DARVTQTPRHKVTEMGQEVTMRCQPILGHNTVFWYRQTMMQGLELLAYFRNRAPLDDSGMPKDRFSAEMPDATLATLKIQPSEPRDSAVYFCASGPGRGSLYNEQFFGPGTRLTVL.

The sample holds a few counts of this clone. The chain combines TRBV7-3 with TRBJ2-7, with TRBD2 matching over 7 bases. This CDR3 spans 14 amino acids. The V segment lost 5 bases and the J segment 5 bases; nucleotides outside the gene matches: 9. Germline-derived CDR1 and CDR2 are SGHTA and FQGTGA. In DNA, the CDR3 is TGTGCCAGCAGCCCAGCAGGGAGGGCCCACGAGCAGTACTTC. This codes for CASSPAGRAHEQYF.

This sequence joins TRBV19 and TRBJ1-2, with 8 bases matching TRBD1. Germline V gene sequence: CDR1 LNHDA, CDR2 SQIVND (reference sequence). This CDR3 contains 13 residues. V gave up 7 bases and J gave up 4 bases; unmatched junction bases: 5. CDR3 sequence reads: CASIRQGSYGYTF. DNA of the CDR3: TGTGCCAGTATACGACAGGGGAGCTATGGCTACACCTTC.

This rearrangement joins TRBV29-1 to TRBJ2-1, with 9 positions matching TRBD1. The J segment lost 4 bases and the V segment lost 4 bases, leaving 8 bases of the junction unmatched. This CDR3 has 15 amino acids. From germline, CDR1 is SQVTM and CDR2 ANQGSEA. The CDR3 DNA is TGCAGCGTTGCGGGGACAGGGTCGGGATACAATGAGCAGTTCTTC. Its translation: CSVAGTGSGYNEQFF.